This T cell receptor (beta chain) is from a study of blood T cells in healthy people across ages. A second about 6 to 11 cycle PCR used barcoded and J-beta primers. A template-switch adaptor that had 12 random nucleotides put a tag on each cDNA molecule. TCRdb re-derived calls from the 5' RACE reads in MiXCR, one entry per CDR3 protein. Of about 680,000 distinct CDR3 sequences listed, about 52% are singletons. The CDR3 is made up of 18 amino acids. V lost 3 bases, J lost 0 bases, and 5 bases stayed unmatched. Germline values: CDR1 KGHDR, CDR2 SFDVKD. The receptor was derived from a woman aged 60-75 years in good health. The sequenced sample was blood. The chain recombines TRBV24-1 with TRBJ2-3, with 13 bases matching TRBD2. The CDR3 DNA sequence: TGTGCCACCAGTGATCTGGGGACTAGCGGGACTAGCACAGATACGCAGTATTTT. This sequence encodes CATSDLGTSGTSTDTQYF.